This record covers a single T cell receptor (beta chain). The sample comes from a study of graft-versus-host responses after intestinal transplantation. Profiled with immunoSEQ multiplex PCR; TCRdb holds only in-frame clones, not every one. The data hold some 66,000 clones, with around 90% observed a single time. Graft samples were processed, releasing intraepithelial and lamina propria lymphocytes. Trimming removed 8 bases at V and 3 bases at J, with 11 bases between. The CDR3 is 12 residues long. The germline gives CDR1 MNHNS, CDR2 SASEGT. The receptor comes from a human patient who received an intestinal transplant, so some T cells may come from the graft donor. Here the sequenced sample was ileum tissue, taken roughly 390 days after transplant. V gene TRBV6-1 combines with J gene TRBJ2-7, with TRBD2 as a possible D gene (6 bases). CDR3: CASSSGLYEQYF. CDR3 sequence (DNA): TGTGCCAGCTCCTCGGGACTCTACGAGCAGTACTTC.